The 3 T cell receptor beta chains below all came from one sample that was sequenced in a study of shared clonotypes between healthy human individuals (dated by TCRdb to 2020 to 2022). Receptor libraries were prepared by the immunoSEQ multiplex PCR assay. In TCRdb, the immuneACCESS table is reduced to in-frame sequences with V and J assigned. These tables do not hold every clone; where another copy was compared, an unresolved V gene accounts for under half, and the others remain unexplained. This sample holds 2 million to 2.5 million clones; over 90% were observed only once. Approximately 0.4% of the sample is taken by the ten largest. Sequencing was carried out using naive CD4+ T cells from PBMCs. In the paper's terms, the cell subset or site label means: CD45RA+ positively selected. These receptors came from a young man in good health. Some clones in this sample may be carry-over from other donors' samples.

The rearrangement links TRBV30 to TRBJ2-7; D unclear. The CDR3 runs 13 residues. Germline assignment: CDR1 GTSNPN and CDR2 SVGIG (reference sequence). The ends were cut back, 2 bases at V and 1 base at J, with 9 bases in the middle. The CDR3 sequence is CAWSKTDSYEQYF. DNA for the CDR3: TGTGCCTGGAGTAAAACCGATTCCTACGAGCAGTACTTC.

The genes are TRBV4-3 and TRBJ2-2; D remains unclear. The CDR3 has 17 amino acids. Germline V gives CDR1 LGHNA, CDR2 YSLEER. V shed 0 bases and J shed 1 base, with 12 bases lying between them. CDR3 amino acids: CASSQDLTRRNTGELFF. DNA for the CDR3: TGCGCCAGCAGCCAAGATCTGACGCGGAGGAACACCGGGGAGCTGTTTTTT.

The sample holds a few counts of this clone. V is TRBV9 and J is TRBJ1-1; D is unclear. Germline-derived CDR1 and CDR2 are SGDLS and YYNGEE. V was pared by 4 bases and J by 0 bases, with 10 bases between. The CDR3 has 14 amino acids. In DNA, the CDR3 is TGTGCCAGCAGCATCACCCCGGTGAACACTGAAGCTTTCTTT. It specifies CASSITPVNTEAFF.